The 5 T cell receptor beta chains below come from one sample, sequenced in a study of cytomegalovirus exposure and HLA in healthy donors. Amplification used 60 Vbeta primers and 13 Jbeta primers. Sequencing used immunoSEQ multiplex PCR; TCRdb keeps in-frame clones, though not all of them. Of fewer than 250,000 clones listed, 75% to 80% are singletons. Source material: PBMCs. These receptor sequences come from a man younger than 35 in good health and CMV-seronegative.

This chain uses TRBV6-5 with TRBJ1-5; 9 bases match TRBD1. The trim removed 6 bases at V and 4 bases at J, leaving 7 bases unmatched. Germline values: CDR1 MNHEY, CDR2 SVGAGI. The CDR3 length is 15 residues. CDR3 nucleotides: TGTGCCAGCAGCAGGGACAGGGCCCCGAATCAGCCCCAGCATTTT. Its translation is CASSRDRAPNQPQHF.

The chain uses TRBV6-1 and TRBJ1-3, with D perhaps TRBD1 (5 bases). CDR3 size: 15 residues. With 3 bases removed from V and 0 bases from J, the gap between germline ends came to 9 bases. Germline CDR1 reads MNHNS; CDR2 reads SASEGT. In DNA, the CDR3 is TGTGCCAGCAGTGATGGGGCAACCTCTGGAAACACCATATATTTT. It codes for CASSDGATSGNTIYF.

The chain couples TRBV27 to TRBJ2-7; 12 bases align to TRBD2. With V trimmed by 6 bases and J by 3 bases, 3 bases remained unmatched. Per germline, CDR1 MNHEY and CDR2 SMNVEV (reference sequence). This CDR3 region has 14 residues. CDR3 DNA: TGTGCCAGCAGGTGGACTAGCGGGGTCTACGAGCAGTACTTC. Its translation: CASRWTSGVYEQYF.

Details on this clone: The sample contains more than one DNA sequence encoding this CDR3. The chain recombines TRBV18 with TRBJ2-7; a weak D match, TRBD1 (6 bases). Germline V lookup: CDR1 KGHSH, CDR2 LQKENI. V was trimmed by 4 bases and J by 2 bases, leaving 12 bases between them. This CDR3 spans 14 amino acids. This CDR3 is CASSLRQAPYEQYF. CDR3 sequence (DNA): TGTGCCAGCTCACTGCGACAGGCTCCCTACGAGCAGTACTTC.

The chain links TRBV9 to TRBJ2-2; a possible D gene is TRBD1 (5 bases). The V and J ends lost 1 base and 5 bases respectively, with 6 bases between them. The CDR3 covers 13 residues. Germline CDR1 is SGDLS and CDR2 is YYNGEE. As DNA, the CDR3 is TGTGCCAGCAGCGTAACAGGTACCGGGGAGCTGTTTTTT. This codes for CASSVTGTGELFF. The whole variable domain, filled in from reference TRBV9 and TRBJ2-2, reads DSGVTQTPKHLITATGQRVTLRCSPRSGDLSVYWYQQSLDQGLQFLIQYYNGEERAKGNILERFSAQQFPDLHSELNLSSLELGDSALYFCASSVTGTGELFFGEGSRLTVL.